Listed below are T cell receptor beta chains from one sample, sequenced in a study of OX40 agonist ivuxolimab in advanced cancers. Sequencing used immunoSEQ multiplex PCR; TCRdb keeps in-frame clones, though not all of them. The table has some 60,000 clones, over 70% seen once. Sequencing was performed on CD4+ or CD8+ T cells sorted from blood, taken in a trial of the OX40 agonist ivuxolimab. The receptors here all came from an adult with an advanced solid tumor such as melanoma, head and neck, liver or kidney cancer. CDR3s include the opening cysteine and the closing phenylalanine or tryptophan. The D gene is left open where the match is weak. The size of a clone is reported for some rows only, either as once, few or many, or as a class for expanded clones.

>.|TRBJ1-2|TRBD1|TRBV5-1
TGCGCCAGCAGCTTGTGGGCAGGGGGAGGCTACACCTTC
CASSLWAGGGYTF
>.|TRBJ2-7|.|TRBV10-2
TGCGCCAGCAGTGAGGGTGGCTACGAGCAGTACTTC
CASSEGGYEQYF
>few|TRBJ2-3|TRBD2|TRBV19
TGTGCCAGTAGTGGAGGGACTAGCGGGACTCCTAGCACAGATACGCAGTATTTT
CASSGGTSGTPSTDTQYF
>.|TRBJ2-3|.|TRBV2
TGTGCCAGCAGTGAAGCGCTTCTAGGCAGAGGGACCACAGATACGCAGTATTTT
CASSEALLGRGTTDTQYF
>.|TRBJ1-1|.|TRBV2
TGTGCCAGCAGTGAAGCGGGGCGGCAAGGAGCTTTCTTT
CASSEAGRQGAFF
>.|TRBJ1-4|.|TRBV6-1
TGTGCCACTACAGACTCAACTAATGAAAAACTGTTTTTT
CATTDSTNEKLFF
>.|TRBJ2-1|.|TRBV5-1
TGCGCCAGCAGCCCTAACCGGGTCGGAGATGAGCAGTTCTTC
CASSPNRVGDEQFF
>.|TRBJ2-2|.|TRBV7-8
TGTGCCAGCAGCTTATCGGCAGCTAACGGGGAGCTGTTTTTT
CASSLSAANGELFF
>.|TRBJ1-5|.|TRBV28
TGTGCCAGCAGTTATCAGGGGAGACAGCCCCAGCATTTT
CASSYQGRQPQHF
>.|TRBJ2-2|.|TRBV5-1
TGCGCCAGCAGCTTGGGGAGCACCGGGGAGCTGTTTTTT
CASSLGSTGELFF
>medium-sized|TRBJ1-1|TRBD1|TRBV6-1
TGTGCCAGCACCGACAGGGGGTTGGTAGCTTTCTTT
CASTDRGLVAFF
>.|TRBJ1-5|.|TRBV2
TGTGCCAGCAGTGGTACGGATAGCAATCAGCCCCAGCATTTT
CASSGTDSNQPQHF
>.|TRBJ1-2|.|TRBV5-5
TGTGCCAGCAGCTTGGGGGGAAGACTAAACTATGGCTACACCTTC
CASSLGGRLNYGYTF
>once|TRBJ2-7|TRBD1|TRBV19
TGTGCCAGTAGTTCAACCGGGACAGGGGGCTTCGAGCAGTACTTC
CASSSTGTGGFEQYF
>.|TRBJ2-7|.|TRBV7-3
TGTGCCAGCAGCCTAAGTATTCCGAGCGAGCAGTACTTC
CASSLSIPSEQYF
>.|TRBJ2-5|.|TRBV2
TGTGCCAGCAGTTCCCTCTGGGGGAGAGAGACCCAGTACTTC
CASSSLWGRETQYF
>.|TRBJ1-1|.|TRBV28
TGTGCCAGCGGAAAGAACACTGAAGCTTTCTTT
CASGKNTEAFF
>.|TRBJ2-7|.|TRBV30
TGTGCCTGGAGTGGGGGGGGCTTTCCCACCTACGAGCAGTACTTC
CAWSGGGFPTYEQYF
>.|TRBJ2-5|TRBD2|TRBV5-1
TGCGCCAGCAGCACCGGACTAGCGTTGGGACTTCGGAAGACCCAGTACTTC
CASSTGLALGLRKTQYF
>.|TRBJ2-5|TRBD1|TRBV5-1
TGCGCCAGCAGCTACGGACAGGGAGAGACCCAGTACTTC
CASSYGQGETQYF
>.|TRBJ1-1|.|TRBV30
TGTGCCTGGAGAGTCACAGGGCTGGGCACTGAAGCTTTCTTT
CAWRVTGLGTEAFF
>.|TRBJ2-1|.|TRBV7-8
TGTGCCAGCAGCTTAAACAGGTTCGATGAGCAGTTCTTC
CASSLNRFDEQFF
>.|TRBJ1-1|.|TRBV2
TGTGCCAGCAGTGTTCTAGGGGGGGGGAGGACTGAAGCTTTCTTT
CASSVLGGGRTEAFF
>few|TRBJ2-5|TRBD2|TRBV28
TGTGCCAGCAGTTTAGGCGCGGGGGGGGAGACCCAGTACTTC
CASSLGAGGETQYF
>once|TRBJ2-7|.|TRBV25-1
TGTGCCAGCAGTAAGGGGCTAAGCTACGAGCAGTACTTC
CASSKGLSYEQYF
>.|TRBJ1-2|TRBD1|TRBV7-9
TGTGCCAGCACCTCAACGACAGGGGGCTTTGGCTACACCTTC
CASTSTTGGFGYTF